Detailed here is one T cell receptor beta chain. The CDR3 is 13 residues long. CDR1 SQVTM and CDR2 ANQGSEA come from the germline V gene. V lost 6 bases and J lost 4; bases outside the gene matches: 2. The entry originates in a study of blood T cell repertoires in COVID-19. Study information: COVID-19 samples collected from the United States, Italy and Spain covered acute and convalescent phases. PBMCs, B-cell-depleted T cells, or T cells were the source of the cDNA or gDNA that made up the material.

In the study's own analysis: The assay estimated nucleated cells by amplifying reference gene primers. Assay: immunoSEQ multiplex PCR; the TCRdb copy retains only in-frame clones and omits some. D and trimming were read from the DNA, whereas the V and J calls and clone size are those reported in that table. Of about 74,000 clones in the sample, about four fifths were seen once. The chain joins TRBV29-1 to TRBJ2-5; TRBD2 matches at 13 bases. The sequence came from a man aged 70 or older with acute or convalescent COVID-19. The material sequenced was peripheral blood. The CDR3 protein is CSVRTSGRETQYF. The CDR3 bases are TGCAGCGTCCGGACTAGCGGGAGAGAGACCCAGTACTTC.